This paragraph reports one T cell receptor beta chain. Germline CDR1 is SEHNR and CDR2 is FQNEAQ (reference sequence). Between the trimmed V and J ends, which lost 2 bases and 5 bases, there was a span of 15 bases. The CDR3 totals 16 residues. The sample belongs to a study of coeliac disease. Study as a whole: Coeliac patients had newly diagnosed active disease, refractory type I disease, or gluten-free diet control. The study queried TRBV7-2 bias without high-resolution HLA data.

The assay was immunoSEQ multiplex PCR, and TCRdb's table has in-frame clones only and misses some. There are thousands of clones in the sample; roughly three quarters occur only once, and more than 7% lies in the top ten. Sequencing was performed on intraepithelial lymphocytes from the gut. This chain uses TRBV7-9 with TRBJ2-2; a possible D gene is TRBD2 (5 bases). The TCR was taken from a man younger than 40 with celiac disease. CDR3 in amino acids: CASSLIGLAETGELFF. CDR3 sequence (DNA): TGTGCCAGCAGCTTAATAGGTCTAGCCGAAACCGGGGAGCTGTTTTTT.